The sequence of this T cell receptor beta chain was determined in a study of memory CD8 T cells in hepatitis C reinfection. Study summary: Chronic HCV followed reinfection in a couple of donors who cleared primary infection. Pre-reinfection sampling occurred 55 to 20 weeks ahead of detected reinfection.

Profiled with immunoSEQ multiplex PCR; TCRdb holds only in-frame clones, not every one. The sample has approximately 52,000 clones, roughly 89% seen once. With 4 bases removed from V and 7 bases from J, the gap between germline ends came to 9 bases. Germline V CDR1 and CDR2: SGHNT, YYREEE (reference sequence). This CDR3 contains 12 residues. This clone was observed a single time. Stated time point: pre-reinfection, 55 to 20 weeks before reinfection detection. The sorted cells went straight to TCR sequencing with no prior in vitro expansion. Donors came from people who inject drugs enrolled in HEPCO, Canada. Total naive CD8 T cells were sorted as viable CD3+ CD8+ CD45RO- cells from two donors.

The receptor was derived from a man younger than 35 with hepatitis C virus infection. Sequencing was done on a sample of naive CD8+ T cells sorted from blood. This chain uses TRBV5-4 with TRBJ2-1; D possibly corresponds to TRBD1 (5 bases). The CDR3 is CASSRGTNEQFF. The CDR3 DNA follows: TGTGCCAGCAGCAGGGGTACGAATGAGCAGTTCTTC.